This T cell receptor (beta chain) is drawn from a study of blood T cells in healthy people across ages. With a J-beta primer mix and a sample-barcoded 5' primer, a second PCR ran about 7 to 12 cycles. MiXCR, applied by TCRdb to the 5' RACE reads, yields one record per CDR3 protein. The repertoire consists of roughly 1.7 million distinct CDR3 sequences, with about 32% occurring once and the leading ten covering 11%. The CDR3 spans 13 residues. Germline CDR1 is MDHEN and CDR2 is SYDVKM. Trimming removed 5 bases from V and 7 bases from J; junction bases left unmatched: 6. A note on this clonotype: Its antigen is unknown.

Overall study results and limits: Across samples, TCR beta diversity tracked strongly with naive T cell percentage. The fall in TCR beta diversity per million T cells was roughly linear with age.

The specimen was blood. The chain links TRBV28 to TRBJ2-3; 7 nucleotides match TRBD2. The clonotype comes from a woman aged 30 to 39 in good health. The CDR3 region has the DNA TGTGCCAGCAGTACCGGACTAGTTCATACGCAGTATTTT. Translating gives CASSTGLVHTQYF.